The next 24 T cell receptor beta chains were all read from a single sample in a study of blood T cell repertoires in COVID-19. Data came from immunoSEQ multiplex PCR; TCRdb stores just in-frame clones and leaves some out. The sample lists some 220,000 clones, over 75% occurring once. The material sequenced was peripheral blood. The source of these receptors is a woman aged 65 to 85 with COVID-19, enrolled during active disease.

The chain uses TRBV25-1 and TRBJ2-7, with D possibly TRBD2 on 6 matching bases. This CDR3 is 14 amino acids long. Trimming stripped 6 bases from V and 2 bases from J, with 14 bases between. Germline CDR1 and CDR2: MGHDK and SYGVNS. The CDR3 DNA reads as TGTGCCAGCAGACCGGGACTGGAGACCTACGAGCAGTACTTC. Translating gives CASRPGLETYEQYF.

The J gene is TRBJ1-3, the V gene TRBV11-2; D is unclear. The germline CDR1 and CDR2 sequences are SGHAT and FQNNGV. The CDR3 contains 14 residues. The V end was cut by 0 bases, the J end by 3 bases, with 6 bases between. This CDR3 reads CASSLERVGNTIYF. For the CDR3, the DNA is TGTGCCAGCAGCTTAGAGAGGGTTGGAAACACCATATATTTT.

In its sample, this clone was seen a few times. The V gene is TRBV9, the J gene TRBJ2-1, with TRBD1 matching 9 bases. Germline lookup yields CDR1 SGDLS and CDR2 YYNGEE. This CDR3 comprises 14 residues. Losses at the gene ends were 0 bases for V and 8 bases for J; bases not matched to a gene: 3. CDR3 in amino acids: CASSVVGDRDEQFF. The CDR3 region has the DNA TGTGCCAGCAGCGTAGTAGGGGACAGGGATGAGCAGTTCTTC.

This clone was seen more than once but under ten times. This chain connects TRBV15 to TRBJ2-7; TRBD2 agrees at 11 bases. With V trimmed by 0 bases and J by 7 bases, 2 bases remained unmatched. The CDR3 sequence is 14 residues long. From germline, CDR1 is LNHNV and CDR2 YYDKDF (reference sequence). CDR3 DNA: TGTGCCACCAGCAGAGAGGTAGCGGGAGGGGAGCAGTACTTC. Protein product: CATSREVAGGEQYF.

Only one count was recorded for this clone. The chain joins TRBV6-6 to TRBJ2-1, with D possibly being TRBD1 (8 bases). The V and J ends lost 8 bases and 9 bases respectively, with 23 bases between them. The CDR3 is made up of 15 amino acids. The germline gives CDR1 MNHNY, CDR2 SVGAGI (reference sequence). The CDR3 nucleotides read TGTGCCAGCTACCCAAATCCCAACAGGGGGGGTGAGCAGTTCTTC. Protein sequence: CASYPNPNRGGEQFF.

CDR3 sequence reads: CSVDGGGAWTTEAFF. CDR3 in DNA: TGCAGCGTTGACGGAGGGGGGGCTTGGACCACTGAAGCTTTCTTT. The genes are TRBV29-1 and TRBJ1-1; D might be TRBD1 (6 bases). CDR1 and CDR2 from the germline V gene are SQVTM and ANQGSEA. V was pared by 3 bases and J by 4 bases, with 18 bases between. The CDR3 has 15 amino acids.

The V gene is TRBV5-8, the J gene TRBJ2-5; no clear D. Germline loops: CDR1 SGHTS, CDR2 YDEGEE. V was cut by 1 base and J by 1 base, with 20 bases left in between. The CDR3 contains 18 residues. This chain's CDR3 is CASSLSVWVGQSQETQYF. The DNA of the CDR3 is TGTGCCAGCAGCTTGTCAGTGTGGGTTGGGCAGAGCCAAGAGACCCAGTACTTC.

This clone has a single count. The chain links TRBV5-1 to TRBJ2-5; a weak D match, TRBD1 (6 bases). V lost 6 bases and J lost 5, with 17 bases in between. This CDR3 is built from 14 residues. Germline CDR1 reads SGHRS; CDR2 reads YFSETQ. CDR3: CASNSGVQGETQYF. The CDR3 nucleotides are TGCGCCAGCAACAGTGGAGTTCAGGGGGAGACCCAGTACTTC.

CDR3 DNA sequence: TGCGCCAGCAGCCAAGATTATAGGGCGGGCGATGGCTACACCTTC. As protein: CASSQDYRAGDGYTF. The chain combines TRBV4-3 with TRBJ1-2; D call uncertain. The V and J ends lost 0 bases and 6 bases respectively, with 14 bases between them. The CDR3 spans 15 residues. Germline assignment: CDR1 LGHNA and CDR2 YSLEER.

This chain connects TRBV6-6 to TRBJ1-5; maybe TRBD1 (5 bases). The CDR3 is 16 amino acids. CDR1 and CDR2 from the germline V gene are MNHNY and SVGAGI (reference sequence). V was shortened by 4 bases and J by 0 bases, with 13 bases between the two germline ends. CDR3 coding DNA: TGTGCCAGCAGTTCCCAAGGAGGGGCTAGCAATCAGCCCCAGCATTTT. This gives the protein CASSSQGGASNQPQHF.

The chain uses TRBV6-5 and TRBJ2-7, with 10 bases fitting TRBD2. The CDR3 runs to 15 residues. Germline loops: CDR1 MNHEY, CDR2 SVGAGI. The V segment lost 6 bases and the J segment 3 bases; nucleotides outside the gene matches: 8. This chain's CDR3 is CASSNSGTSDYEQYF. CDR3 bases: TGTGCCAGCAGCAACTCGGGGACTAGCGACTACGAGCAGTACTTC.

The genes are TRBV9 and TRBJ2-1, with a tentative D call TRBD2 (6 bases). The germline V and J ends were trimmed by 4 bases and 0 bases, with 11 bases remaining between them. CDR3 length equals 15 residues. Per germline, CDR1 SGDLS and CDR2 YYNGEE. The CDR3 DNA is TGTGCCAGCAGCTCGGGACTTTCCTCCTACAATGAGCAGTTCTTC. Protein product: CASSSGLSSYNEQFF.

The gene calls are TRBV7-3 and TRBJ2-1, with 11 bases matching TRBD1. The CDR3 contains 16 residues. Germline loops: CDR1 SGHTA, CDR2 FQGTGA. After removal of 3 bases from V and 2 bases from J, the junction contained 3 bases not matched to a gene. CDR3 amino acids: CASSLRTGGPYNEQFF. DNA for the CDR3: TGTGCCAGCAGCTTGCGGACAGGGGGCCCCTACAATGAGCAGTTCTTC.

In DNA, the CDR3 is TGTGCCAGTAGTATCTCCGGGGGTTCGGATGGCTACACCTTC. This gives the protein CASSISGGSDGYTF. This chain joins TRBV19 and TRBJ1-2; D may be TRBD1 (5 bases). There are 14 residues in the CDR3. CDR1 LNHDA and CDR2 SQIVND come from the germline V gene (reference sequence). Trimming stripped 3 bases from V and 6 bases from J, with 14 bases between. The complete variable domain, with remaining parts taken from reference TRBV19 and TRBJ1-2, reads DGGITQSPKYLFRKEGQNVTLSCEQNLNHDAMYWYRQDPGQGLRLIYYSQIVNDFQKGDIAEGYSVSREKKESFPLTVTSAQKNPTAFYLCASSISGGSDGYTFGSGTRLTVV.

Only one count was recorded for this clone. The chain joins TRBV7-2 to TRBJ1-2, with a tentative D call TRBD1 (6 bases). The CDR3 contains 14 residues. Germline V gives CDR1 SGHTA, CDR2 FQGNSA. V gave up 1 base and J gave up 5 bases, with 11 bases separating them. CDR3 in DNA: TGTGCCAGCAGCTTAGTCGGACAGTCATATGGCTACACCTTC. Its translation: CASSLVGQSYGYTF. Based on the CDR3 plus reference TRBV7-2 and TRBJ1-2, the full variable domain is GAGVSQSPSNKVTEKGKDVELRCDPISGHTALYWYRQSLGQGLEFLIYFQGNSAPDKSGLPSDRFSAERTGGSVSTLTIQRTQQEDSAVYLCASSLVGQSYGYTFGSGTRLTVV.

A note on this clone: The sample holds other DNA sequences that translate to the same CDR3. The rearrangement links TRBV12-3 or TRBV12-4 to TRBJ2-3; D is undetermined. The V end was cut by 4 bases, the J end by 2 bases, with 4 bases between. This CDR3 is 12 amino acids long. The CDR3 reads CASSSLTDTQYF. In nucleotides, the CDR3 is TGTGCCAGCAGTTCCCTCACAGATACGCAGTATTTT.

V usage is TRBV11-3 and J usage is TRBJ1-6; 7 nucleotides match TRBD1. V was pared by 5 bases and J by 5 bases, with 3 bases of the junction left unmatched. The CDR3 runs 14 residues. From germline, CDR1 is SGHNT and CDR2 YENEEA. The CDR3 nucleotides read TGTGCCAGCAGCGCGGGACAGAATAATTCACCCCTCCACTTT. Encoded protein: CASSAGQNNSPLHF.

The chain employs TRBV4-2 and TRBJ2-3; 12 bases are a match to TRBD2. The CDR3 runs 16 residues. The V segment lost 4 bases and the J segment 4 bases; nucleotides outside the gene matches: 6. The germline V gene encodes CDR1 LGHNA and CDR2 YNFKEQ. CDR3 protein: CASSLQRLAGADTQYF. The CDR3 nucleotides read TGTGCCAGCAGCCTTCAAAGACTAGCGGGAGCAGATACGCAGTATTTT.

CDR3: CASSKRGTQETQYF. CDR3 sequence (DNA): TGTGCCAGCAGTAAAAGGGGGACGCAAGAGACCCAGTACTTC. J is TRBJ2-5 and V is TRBV2, with D possibly matching TRBD1 (6 bases). CDR3 length equals 14 residues. V lost 5 bases and J lost 2, with 12 bases in between. CDR1 and CDR2 (germline): SNHLY, FYNNEI.

The V and J genes are TRBV4-2 and TRBJ2-7; 8 nucleotides agree with TRBD2. The trim removed 4 bases at V and 5 bases at J, leaving 10 bases unmatched. This CDR3 has 15 amino acids. The germline V gene has CDR1 LGHNA and CDR2 YNFKEQ. DNA for the CDR3: TGTGCCAGCAGCCCGGGAGGACTAGCCTTCGACGAGCAGTACTTC. It encodes CASSPGGLAFDEQYF.

The genes are TRBV12-3 or TRBV12-4 and TRBJ1-2, with a possible D match to TRBD1 (5 bases). Trimming took off 7 bases at V and 1 base at J, with 10 bases between the two ends. The CDR3 is 13 amino acids. The DNA for the CDR3 is TGTGCCAGCACCTTGACAGTTAACTATGGCTACACCTTC. It yields the protein CASTLTVNYGYTF.

The rearrangement joins TRBV3-1 (or the pseudogene TRBV3-2) to TRBJ1-1, with no clear D. Germline V gene sequence: CDR1 LGHDT, CDR2 YNNKEL (reference sequence). The CDR3 is 12 amino acids. The V gene lost 4 bases and the J gene lost 11 bases, with 14 bases spanning the gap. The DNA of the CDR3 is TGTGCCAGCAGCCCCCCATCCGGGATCGCTTTCTTT. Amino acids: CASSPPSGIAFF.

This rearrangement joins TRBV4-2 to TRBJ2-4; D is possibly TRBD2 (5 bases). CDR1 and CDR2 (germline): LGHNA, YNFKEQ. Trimming shortened V by 3 bases and J by 8 bases, and 11 bases separated the two germline ends. The CDR3 extends over 13 amino acids. In nucleotides, the CDR3 is TGTGCCAGCAGCCAGGCAGCGGAGGACATTCAGTACTTC. Encoded protein: CASSQAAEDIQYF.

The V call is TRBV19, the J call TRBJ1-2, with 7 bases matching TRBD1. In germline, CDR1 is LNHDA, CDR2 SQIVND (reference sequence). The junction had 12 bases not matched to a gene; V was cut back by 1 base and J by 4 bases. The CDR3 is made up of 17 amino acids. CDR3 nucleotides: TGTGCCAGTAGTATAGGGACAGGCGAGTCGTATGGCTATGGCTACACCTTC. Amino acids: CASSIGTGESYGYGYTF.